This T cell receptor beta chain was retrieved from a study of graft-versus-host responses after intestinal transplantation. Background on the study: Grafts that recipients had were multivisceral, liver-intestinal, or isolated intestinal transplants. The study gave all recipients anti-thymocyte globulin induction, then tacrolimus and steroids for 2 to 3 years. General study results and limits: Detection of GvH clones occurred in recipient marrow, and some had their first appearance in ileum or blood. The highest levels of circulating GvH clones went along with early declines in HvG clones after transplant.

Remarks on this clone: Its antigen is not identified. The same CDR3 also results from other DNA sequences found in this sample.

Losses at the gene ends were 4 bases for V and 1 base for J; bases not matched to a gene: 0. This CDR3 has 14 amino acids. The germline V gene encodes CDR1 SGHTA and CDR2 FQGNSA. The data were produced by immunoSEQ multiplex PCR, yet TCRdb's version contains in-frame clones alone and is incomplete. This table has over 100,000 clones, over 85% appearing once. This chain links TRBV7-2 with TRBJ2-3; TRBD2 aligns across 9 bases. The receptor was derived from a human donor who was the organ donor for an intestinal transplant. This specimen was unstimulated CD4+ T cells sorted from spleen or lymph node cells, taken before transplant. CDR3 region: CASSWTSGTDTQYF. CDR3 nucleotide sequence: TGTGCCAGCAGCTGGACTAGCGGCACAGATACGCAGTATTTT. The variable domain in full, with the rest retrieved from reference TRBV7-2 and TRBJ2-3, is GAGVSQSPSNKVTEKGKDVELRCDPISGHTALYWYRQSLGQGLEFLIYFQGNSAPDKSGLPSDRFSAERTGGSVSTLTIQRTQQEDSAVYLCASSWTSGTDTQYFGPGTRLTVL.